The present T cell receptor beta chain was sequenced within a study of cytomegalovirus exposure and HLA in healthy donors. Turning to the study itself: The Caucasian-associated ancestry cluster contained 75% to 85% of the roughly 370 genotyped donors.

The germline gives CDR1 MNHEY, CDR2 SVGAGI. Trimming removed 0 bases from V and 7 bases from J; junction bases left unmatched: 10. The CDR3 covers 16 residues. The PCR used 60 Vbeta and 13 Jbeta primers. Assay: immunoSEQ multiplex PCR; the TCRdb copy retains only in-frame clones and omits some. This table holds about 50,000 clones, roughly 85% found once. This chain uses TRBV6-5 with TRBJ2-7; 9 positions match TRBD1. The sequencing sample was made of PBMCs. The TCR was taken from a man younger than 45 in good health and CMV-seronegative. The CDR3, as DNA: TGTGCCAGCAGTTACTCGTGGGACAGGGTGTTGTATGAGCAGTACTTC. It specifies CASSYSWDRVLYEQYF.